These 12 T cell receptor beta chains came from one sample sequenced in a study of early T cells in non-severe SARS-CoV-2 infection. Each CDR3 protein gets one entry after TCRdb re-called the 5' RACE reads with MiXCR. The sample comprises tens of thousands of distinct CDR3 sequences, about 5.9% of which are singletons, and roughly 7.7% rests with the top ten. The sample here was whole blood, taken at baseline. All receptors derive from an adult who was a healthcare worker with PCR-confirmed SARS-CoV-2 infection or an uninfected control (not recorded which).

This chain uses TRBV14 with TRBJ2-3; 7 bases line up with TRBD1. V shed 2 bases, J shed 6 bases, and the junction held 8 bases outside the gene matches. Germline loops: CDR1 SGHDN, CDR2 FVKESK. The CDR3 has 15 amino acids. The CDR3 sequence: CASSQLHRGEDTQYF. The CDR3 bases are TGTGCCAGCAGCCAACTGCACAGGGGAGAGGATACGCAGTATTTT.

This clonotype was found many times. The CDR3 DNA is TGTGCCAGCAGTTCAATGAACACTGAAGCTTTCTTT. Amino acid sequence: CASSSMNTEAFF. The rearrangement links TRBV2 to TRBJ1-1; D unresolved. CDR1 is SNHLY, CDR2 FYNNEI, per germline. The V and J ends lost 5 bases and 0 bases respectively, with 4 bases between them. This CDR3 region has 12 residues.

This clonotype was seen repeatedly, ten times or more. The V and J genes are TRBV12-3 or TRBV12-4 and TRBJ2-1; 8 bases fit TRBD2. The CDR3 sequence is 15 residues long. V shed 5 bases and J 4 bases; nucleotides not matched to a gene: 7. The CDR3, as DNA: TGTGCCAGCAGTGAAGAGCGGGGGTCGTACAATGAGCAGTTCTTC. Its protein product is CASSEERGSYNEQFF.

This clonotype was counted a few times. This chain connects TRBV7-9 to TRBJ2-7, with TRBD1 matching over 10 bases. The V gene's germline CDR1 is SEHNR and CDR2 FQNEAQ (reference sequence). CDR3 length: 16 residues. The J segment lost 2 bases and the V segment lost 4 bases, leaving 8 bases of the junction unmatched. CDR3 sequence reads: CASSSPGQGIPYEQYF. For the CDR3, the DNA is TGTGCCAGCAGCTCACCGGGACAGGGGATTCCCTACGAGCAGTACTTC.

In the case of this clonotype: A read error may produce the germline difference seen at one junction end. The chain uses TRBV5-6 and TRBJ2-7; TRBD2 aligns across 13 bases. CDR3 length: 15 amino acids. Per the germline V gene, CDR1 is SGHDT and CDR2 is YYEEEE. CDR3 DNA: TGTGTCAGCAGCTTGGGACTAGCGGGGCAAAACGAGCAGTACTTC. Translation gives CVSSLGLAGQNEQYF.

This clonotype was found many times. This chain connects TRBV7-9 to TRBJ2-7, with D possibly called TRBD1 or TRBD2 (5 bases each). The V gene's germline CDR1 is SEHNR and CDR2 FQNEAQ (reference sequence). The CDR3 totals 16 residues. The germline V and J ends were trimmed by 5 bases and 0 bases, with 17 bases remaining between them. CDR3 in amino acids: CASSGEGPGPSYEQYF. DNA for the CDR3: TGTGCCAGCAGCGGCGAGGGGCCCGGACCCTCCTACGAGCAGTACTTC.

Ten or more counts support this clonotype. The CDR3 is CASSFSTGTRNNEQFF. CDR3 DNA sequence: TGTGCCAGCAGTTTCTCCACCGGGACCCGGAACAATGAGCAGTTCTTC. The chain has TRBV12-3 or TRBV12-4 and TRBJ2-1, with D possibly called TRBD1 or TRBD2 (5 bases each). The ends were cut back, 3 bases at V and 5 bases at J, with 17 bases in the middle. The CDR3 is 16 residues long.

This clonotype was picked up many times. This chain connects TRBV11-3 to TRBJ2-1; D is ambiguous. Trimming shortened V by 0 bases and J by 0 bases, and 6 bases separated the two germline ends. The CDR3 consists of 15 residues. Germline V gene lookup returns CDR1 SGHNT and CDR2 YENEEA. The CDR3 DNA reads TGTGCCAGCAGCTTAGAGATGCCCTCCTACAATGAGCAGTTCTTC. Amino acid sequence: CASSLEMPSYNEQFF.

This clonotype was seen many times. V usage is TRBV3-1 and J usage is TRBJ2-7, with 7 bases fitting TRBD1. Germline trimming cut 6 bases from V and 5 bases from J; bases unmatched to any gene: 7. There are 13 residues in the CDR3. In germline, CDR1 is LGHDT, CDR2 YNNKEL (reference sequence). The CDR3 is CASSIRGLNEQYF. CDR3 nucleotide sequence: TGTGCCAGCAGTATTAGGGGGCTCAACGAGCAGTACTTC.

This clonotype showed up many times. CDR3 residues: CASSYEPGNQPQHF. The CDR3 DNA is TGTGCCAGCAGTTACGAGCCCGGCAATCAGCCCCAGCATTTT. V gene TRBV6-2 or TRBV6-3 combines with J gene TRBJ1-5; D gene uncertain. V was trimmed by 2 bases and J by 2 bases, leaving 7 bases between them. CDR1 is MNHEY and CDR2 is SVGEGT in the germline V gene. This CDR3 comprises 14 residues.

This clonotype was detected many times. The gene calls are TRBV7-8 and TRBJ1-2, with 8 bases fitting TRBD1. With 5 bases clipped from V and 8 bases from J, the junction kept 7 bases outside the gene matches. Germline CDR1 is SGHVS and CDR2 is FQNEAQ. This CDR3 comprises 13 residues. The CDR3 spells CASSGQGAGGYTF. The CDR3 nucleotides read TGTGCCAGCAGCGGGCAGGGGGCAGGAGGCTACACCTTC. The full variable domain, with the rest looked up from reference TRBV7-8 and TRBJ1-2, is GAGVSQSPRYKVAKRGQDVALRCDPISGHVSLFWYQQALGQGPEFLTYFQNEAQLDKSGLPSDRFFAERPEGSVSTLKIQRTQQEDSAVYLCASSGQGAGGYTFGSGTRLTVV.

This clonotype was seen many times. The chain links TRBV20-1 to TRBJ2-7; 16 bases match TRBD2. Per the germline V gene, CDR1 is DFQATT and CDR2 is SNEGSKA (reference sequence). V trimming: 5 bases; J trimming: 2 bases; junction bases outside the gene matches: 6. The CDR3 consists of 16 residues. In DNA, the CDR3 is TGCAGTGCTGGGACTAGCGGGGGGGCCTTACCCTACGAGCAGTACTTC. Translation: CSAGTSGGALPYEQYF.